Shown below are 31 T cell receptor beta chains from a single sample sequenced in a study of graft-versus-host responses after intestinal transplantation. Sequenced by immunoSEQ multiplex PCR; TCRdb stores in-frame clones only, minus some. The sample consists of over 75,000 clones, 88% of them appearing once. These receptors' targets are unknown. This specimen was unstimulated CD4+ T cells sorted from spleen or lymph node cells, taken before transplant. The receptors originated from a human donor who was the organ donor for an intestinal transplant.

This chain links TRBV27 with TRBJ2-7; possibly TRBD1 for D (8 bases). V lost 1 base to trimming and J lost 9 bases, with 25 bases between them. CDR3 length: 17 residues. The germline V gene encodes CDR1 MNHEY and CDR2 SMNVEV (reference sequence). The CDR3 spells CASSLLQGASGTSRQYF. CDR3 coding DNA: TGTGCCAGCAGTTTATTGCAGGGGGCCAGCGGGACGAGCCGGCAGTACTTC.

The CDR3 sequence: CATSREGTGGRGTQYF. CDR3 DNA sequence: TGTGCCACCAGCAGAGAAGGGACGGGGGGGCGGGGGACCCAGTACTTC. The chain carries TRBV15 and TRBJ2-5, with 8 bases matching TRBD2. The germline CDR1 and CDR2 sequences are LNHNV and YYDKDF (reference sequence). The CDR3 spans 16 residues. The junction had 10 bases not matched to a gene; V was cut back by 0 bases and J by 7 bases.

The V call is TRBV14, the J call TRBJ2-4, with no clear D. Germline CDR1 reads SGHDN; CDR2 reads FVKESK. The CDR3 covers 14 residues. Trimming took 6 bases from V and 0 from J, leaving 9 bases between them. The CDR3 DNA is TGTGCCAGCAGTCCGTTACTAGCCAAAAACATTCAGTACTTC. Translated: CASSPLLAKNIQYF.

V gene TRBV6-5 combines with J gene TRBJ1-1, with D unclear. This CDR3 comprises 16 residues. CDR1 and CDR2 (germline): MNHEY, SVGAGI. Trimming removed 0 bases from V and 3 bases from J, with 14 bases in between. DNA of the CDR3: TGTGCCAGCAGTTACTCGTCGCGGGGTAGGCACACTGAAGCTTTCTTT. Amino acids: CASSYSSRGRHTEAFF.

The chain recombines TRBV15 with TRBJ1-1, with unresolved D. V dropped 0 bases and J dropped 4 bases, with 12 bases sitting between them. This CDR3 spans 15 amino acids. Germline V gives CDR1 LNHNV, CDR2 YYDKDF (reference sequence). The CDR3, as DNA: TGTGCCACCAGCAGAGACCCTCTAGAGGTCACTGAAGCTTTCTTT. Amino acid sequence: CATSRDPLEVTEAFF.

The V gene is TRBV7-2, the J gene TRBJ2-1; a weak D match, TRBD2 (5 bases). Trimming took off 5 bases at V and 3 bases at J, with 8 bases between the two ends. Germline V lookup: CDR1 SGHTA, CDR2 FQGNSA. CDR3 length: 13 residues. In nucleotides, the CDR3 is TGTGCCAGCAGCGACTATCTCTACAATGAGCAGTTCTTC. Translating it yields CASSDYLYNEQFF.

This sequence joins TRBV7-6 and TRBJ2-5, with 9 nucleotides matching TRBD1. The CDR3 consists of 16 residues. V trimming: 5 bases; J trimming: 5 bases; junction bases outside the gene matches: 12. Germline assignment: CDR1 SGHVS and CDR2 FNYEAQ. This CDR3 is CASSPLDRGRGETQYF. CDR3 in DNA: TGTGCCAGCAGCCCGCTGGACAGGGGACGGGGGGAGACCCAGTACTTC.

Only one count was recorded for this clone. The CDR3 is CASSLQAKRADTQYF. CDR3 nucleotides: TGCGCCAGCAGCTTGCAAGCGAAGAGGGCAGATACGCAGTATTTT. The V and J genes are TRBV5-1 and TRBJ2-3, with D perhaps matching TRBD2 (5 bases). V lost 1 base, J lost 4 bases, and 13 bases lay in between. CDR3 length equals 15 residues. Germline-derived CDR1 and CDR2 are SGHRS and YFSETQ.

The J gene is TRBJ1-1, the V gene TRBV10-3, with 10 bases fitting TRBD1. The CDR3 runs to 15 residues. Germline lookup yields CDR1 ENHRY and CDR2 SYGVKD. Losses at the gene ends were 8 bases for V and 0 bases for J; bases not matched to a gene: 6. Here the CDR3 reads CAIAKGTGVNTEAFF. For the CDR3, the DNA is TGTGCCATCGCAAAAGGGACAGGGGTGAACACTGAAGCTTTCTTT.

The V and J genes are TRBV18 and TRBJ1-2; unclear D gene. Germline assignment: CDR1 KGHSH and CDR2 LQKENI. CDR3 length: 15 amino acids. The V and J ends lost 2 bases and 6 bases respectively, with 16 bases between them. In DNA, the CDR3 is TGTGCCAGCTCACCATGGCCCGGGGTCGGGGATGGCTACACCTTC. It is translated as CASSPWPGVGDGYTF.

The chain carries TRBV5-1 and TRBJ1-2; D remains unclear. The germline V gene has CDR1 SGHRS and CDR2 YFSETQ. The germline V and J ends were trimmed by 0 bases and 2 bases, with 5 bases remaining between them. The CDR3 consists of 13 residues. CDR3 coding DNA: TGCGCCAGCAGCTTGGACCAGAACTATGGCTACACCTTC. It encodes CASSLDQNYGYTF.

This chain connects TRBV5-1 to TRBJ2-7; D call uncertain. Germline V lookup: CDR1 SGHRS, CDR2 YFSETQ. Trimming took off 0 bases at V and 0 bases at J, with 7 bases between the two ends. The CDR3 is made up of 14 amino acids. This CDR3 is CASSLVTNSYEQYF. The DNA of the CDR3 is TGCGCCAGCAGCTTGGTTACTAACTCCTACGAGCAGTACTTC. The full variable domain, with the rest looked up from reference TRBV5-1 and TRBJ2-7, is KAGVTQTPRYLIKTRGQQVTLSCSPISGHRSVSWYQQTPGQGLQFLFEYFSETQRNKGNFPGRFSGRQFSNSRSEMNVSTLELGDSALYLCASSLVTNSYEQYFGPGTRLTVT.

This rearrangement joins TRBV5-1 to TRBJ2-3, with D possibly matching TRBD2 (5 bases). This CDR3 region has 15 residues. V was shortened by 1 base and J by 0 bases, with 9 bases between the two germline ends. Per germline, CDR1 SGHRS and CDR2 YFSETQ. CDR3 nucleotide sequence: TGCGCCAGCAGCTTGAGACGGGGAAGCACAGATACGCAGTATTTT. Translation gives CASSLRRGSTDTQYF.

Only one count was recorded for this clone. V is TRBV13 and J is TRBJ1-4; 7 bases are shared with TRBD1. The CDR3 is 16 residues long. The junction had 11 bases not matched to a gene; V was cut back by 3 bases and J by 7 bases. Germline V gene sequence: CDR1 PRHDT, CDR2 FYEKMQ (reference sequence). For the CDR3, the DNA is TGTGCCAGCAGCTTTAATTCGGGACAGAGAGTTGAAAAACTGTTTTTT. This sequence encodes CASSFNSGQRVEKLFF.

The V and J genes are TRBV4-1 and TRBJ1-3; a weak D match, TRBD1 (5 bases). The CDR3 consists of 14 residues. Trimming removed 1 base at V and 7 bases at J, with 11 bases between. Germline assignment: CDR1 MGHRA and CDR2 YSYEKL. The DNA of the CDR3 is TGCGCCAGCAGCCAAGGCAGGGTGAGGAACACCATATATTTT. Translation: CASSQGRVRNTIYF.

This chain links TRBV19 with TRBJ2-7; possibly TRBD2 for D (6 bases). CDR3 length equals 15 residues. Germline-derived CDR1 and CDR2 are LNHDA and SQIVND (reference sequence). V lost 6 bases and J 0 bases, leaving 15 bases between the germline ends. CDR3: CASSLLASSSYEQYF. CDR3 nucleotides: TGTGCCAGTAGCCTCCTAGCGTCCAGCTCCTACGAGCAGTACTTC.

The J gene is TRBJ2-5, the V gene TRBV18; weak D call: TRBD2 (5 bases). This CDR3 has 13 amino acids. The germline V and J ends were trimmed by 4 bases and 7 bases, with 13 bases remaining between them. Germline V gene sequence: CDR1 KGHSH, CDR2 LQKENI. The CDR3 region is CASSRLPEGTQYF. The CDR3 DNA is TGTGCCAGCTCACGGCTGCCAGAGGGGACCCAGTACTTC.

The chain combines TRBV15 with TRBJ2-3; TRBD1 aligns across 9 bases. The CDR3 extends over 16 amino acids. Trimming removed 7 bases from V and 2 bases from J; junction bases left unmatched: 10. Germline V gene lookup returns CDR1 LNHNV and CDR2 YYDKDF (reference sequence). The CDR3 bases are TGTGCCACCAACCCTAATGACAGGGGGACCACAGATACGCAGTATTTT. Translation: CATNPNDRGTTDTQYF.

This clone was seen a handful of times. V and J are TRBV2 and TRBJ1-4, with 8 bases that match TRBD1. V lost 6 bases, J lost 3 bases, and 3 bases stayed unmatched. The germline gives CDR1 SNHLY, CDR2 FYNNEI. The CDR3 contains 14 residues. CDR3 protein: CASRADRANEKLFF. Here the CDR3 DNA reads TGTGCCAGCAGGGCGGACAGGGCTAATGAAAAACTGTTTTTT.

The chain has TRBV11-2 and TRBJ1-2; D perhaps matches TRBD1 (6 bases). V was cut by 5 bases and J by 8 bases, with 15 bases left in between. Per germline, CDR1 SGHAT and CDR2 FQNNGV. The CDR3 covers 13 residues. DNA of the CDR3: TGTGCCAGCAGCGCCTTTCGGGGGGCCGGCTACACCTTC. This translates into CASSAFRGAGYTF.

The chain joins TRBV6-6 to TRBJ2-1, with TRBD2 matching 8 bases. J gave up 11 bases and V 2 bases, and 14 bases lay outside the gene matches. The CDR3 extends over 16 amino acids. Germline V gene sequence: CDR1 MNHNY, CDR2 SVGAGI (reference sequence). In DNA, the CDR3 is TGTGCCAGCAGTTACGAAGGTAGCGGGAAGGGTAGGAAGCAGTTCTTC. Its translation: CASSYEGSGKGRKQFF.

The chain couples TRBV6-6 to TRBJ1-2; D may be TRBD1 (5 bases). V lost 2 bases to trimming and J lost 4 bases, with 5 bases between them. This CDR3 contains 12 residues. CDR1 is MNHNY, CDR2 SVGAGI, per germline (reference sequence). CDR3 region: CASSYDSYGYTF. For the CDR3, the DNA is TGTGCCAGCAGTTACGACAGCTATGGCTACACCTTC.

This chain joins TRBV4-2 and TRBJ2-7; TRBD2 agrees at 12 bases. Germline values: CDR1 LGHNA, CDR2 YNFKEQ. Trimming at V came to 1 base and at J to 2 bases, leaving 6 bases not matched to a gene. The CDR3 extends over 17 amino acids. The CDR3 loop reads CASSQAETSGRTYEQYF. The CDR3 nucleotides are TGTGCCAGCAGCCAAGCTGAAACTAGCGGGAGGACCTACGAGCAGTACTTC.

This clone was seen a single time. The chain has TRBV5-1 and TRBJ1-3; D possibly corresponds to TRBD1 (5 bases). Germline CDR1 reads SGHRS; CDR2 reads YFSETQ. There are 16 residues in the CDR3. V dropped 0 bases and J dropped 0 bases, with 10 bases sitting between them. In DNA form, the CDR3 reads TGCGCCAGCAGCTTGGTCGGGGGTTCCTCTGGAAACACCATATATTTT. It is translated as CASSLVGGSSGNTIYF.

The V call is TRBV18, the J call TRBJ2-5; 12 bases align to TRBD2. This CDR3 comprises 18 residues. From germline, CDR1 is KGHSH and CDR2 LQKENI. V lost 3 bases, J lost 4 bases, and 12 bases stayed unmatched. CDR3 nucleotides: TGTGCCAGCTCACCTAGACTAGCGGGAGTTGGTGCGGGAGAGACCCAGTACTTC. It yields the protein CASSPRLAGVGAGETQYF. Filled out from reference TRBV18 and TRBJ2-5, the complete variable domain reads NAGVMQNPRHLVRRRGQEARLRCSPMKGHSHVYWYRQLPEEGLKFMVYLQKENIIDESGMPKERFSAEFPKEGPSILRIQQVVRGDSAAYFCASSPRLAGVGAGETQYFGPGTRLLVL.

The chain is built from TRBV5-5 and TRBJ1-4, with 8 bases fitting TRBD1. The ends lost 5 bases at V and 8 bases at J; junction bases unmatched: 8. CDR3 length: 14 residues. Looked up from germline, CDR1 is SGHKS and CDR2 is YYEKEE (reference sequence). The CDR3 reads CASSFGQGWEKLFF. As DNA, the CDR3 is TGTGCCAGCAGTTTCGGACAGGGCTGGGAAAAACTGTTTTTT.

The chain employs TRBV11-2 and TRBJ2-7; maybe TRBD1 (6 bases). Trimming left V 1 base short and J 3 bases short, with 13 bases between. Germline CDR1 SGHAT, CDR2 FQNNGV. The CDR3 covers 15 residues. The CDR3 sequence: CASSLVDRSFYEQYF. CDR3 coding DNA: TGTGCCAGCAGCTTAGTTGACAGGTCCTTCTACGAGCAGTACTTC.

The genes are TRBV5-1 and TRBJ1-5; 8 bases line up with TRBD1. The trim removed 4 bases at V and 4 bases at J, leaving 7 bases unmatched. Germline CDR1 SGHRS, CDR2 YFSETQ. The CDR3 spans 15 residues. In nucleotides, the CDR3 is TGCGCCAGCAGCCCAGAAGGACAGGGTAATCAGCCCCAGCATTTT. It yields the protein CASSPEGQGNQPQHF. Filled out from reference TRBV5-1 and TRBJ1-5, the complete variable domain reads KAGVTQTPRYLIKTRGQQVTLSCSPISGHRSVSWYQQTPGQGLQFLFEYFSETQRNKGNFPGRFSGRQFSNSRSEMNVSTLELGDSALYLCASSPEGQGNQPQHFGDGTRLSIL.

This sequence joins TRBV5-6 and TRBJ2-5; 12 bases fit TRBD2. The J segment lost 4 bases and the V segment lost 2 bases, leaving 6 bases of the junction unmatched. The CDR3 is 16 residues long. Germline values: CDR1 SGHDT, CDR2 YYEEEE. The CDR3 region is CASSLTSGGQGETQYF. The CDR3 nucleotides read TGTGCCAGCAGCTTAACTAGCGGGGGGCAGGGAGAGACCCAGTACTTC.

This chain links TRBV6-4 with TRBJ2-7; D is uncertain. CDR3 size: 16 residues. CDR1 is MRHNA, CDR2 SNTAGT, per germline. Trimming removed 4 bases at V and 4 bases at J, with 20 bases between. CDR3 in amino acids: CASSGNRPERMYEQYF. CDR3 coding DNA: TGTGCCAGCAGTGGGAACCGCCCAGAGCGAATGTACGAGCAGTACTTC.

In nucleotides, the CDR3 is TGTGCCAGCAGTTCTTTTTTCGGGCAGGGGGACGAGACCCAGTACTTC. Translation gives CASSSFFGQGDETQYF. J is TRBJ2-5 and V is TRBV28; TRBD1 matches at 7 bases. The trim removed 4 bases at V and 5 bases at J, leaving 13 bases unmatched. This CDR3 spans 16 amino acids. In germline, CDR1 is MDHEN, CDR2 SYDVKM.